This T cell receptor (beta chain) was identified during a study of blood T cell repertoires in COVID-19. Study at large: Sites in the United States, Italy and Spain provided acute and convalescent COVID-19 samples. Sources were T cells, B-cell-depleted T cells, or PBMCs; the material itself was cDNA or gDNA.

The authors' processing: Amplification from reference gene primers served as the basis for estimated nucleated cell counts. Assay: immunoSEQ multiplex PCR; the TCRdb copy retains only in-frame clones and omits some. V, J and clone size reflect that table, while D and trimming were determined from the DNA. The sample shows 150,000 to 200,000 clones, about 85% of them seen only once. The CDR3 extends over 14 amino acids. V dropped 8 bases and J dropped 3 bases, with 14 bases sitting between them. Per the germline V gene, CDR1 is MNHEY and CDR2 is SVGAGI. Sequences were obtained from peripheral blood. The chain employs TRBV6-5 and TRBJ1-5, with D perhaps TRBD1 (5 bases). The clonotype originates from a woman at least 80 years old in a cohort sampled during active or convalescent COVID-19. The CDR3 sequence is CASLTAGNNQPQHF. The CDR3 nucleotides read TGTGCCAGCCTAACTGCAGGGAACAATCAGCCCCAGCATTTT.